Listed below are T cell receptor beta chains from one sample, sequenced in a study of OX40 agonist ivuxolimab in advanced cancers. Assay: immunoSEQ multiplex PCR; the TCRdb copy retains only in-frame clones and omits some. The data hold about 79,000 clones, with over 75% observed a single time. The material sequenced was CD4+ or CD8+ T cells sorted from blood, taken in a trial of the OX40 agonist ivuxolimab. The receptors originated from an adult with an advanced solid tumor such as melanoma, head and neck, liver or kidney cancer. Each CDR3 is given with its conserved first and last residue. The D gene is left open where the match is weak. Where a row states a size, it is once, few, many or the class of an expanded clone; other rows omit it.

J gene	D gene	clone size	V gene	CDR3 DNA	CDR3 protein
TRBJ1-5	-	-	TRBV5-6	TGTGCCAGCAGCTTGGGTGATCAGCCCCAGCATTTT	CASSLGDQPQHF
TRBJ1-2	-	few	TRBV7-8	TGTGCCAGCAGCTTAGGCCCGGGGGACGGCTATGGCTACACCTTC	CASSLGPGDGYGYTF
TRBJ2-7	-	-	TRBV30	TGTGCCTGGAGCGCCGAGGAAATTGGCGAGCAGTACTTC	CAWSAEEIGEQYF
TRBJ1-5	TRBD1	-	TRBV5-6	TGTGCCAGCAGCCAAACAGGGGGCCAGCCCCAGCATTTT	CASSQTGGQPQHF
TRBJ1-6	-	-	TRBV11-2	TGTGCCACCCAGGGGAGCTCCTATAATTCACCCCTCCACTTT	CATQGSSYNSPLHF
TRBJ1-5	TRBD1	-	TRBV19	TGTGCCAGTAGTAGACAGGGTAGCAATCAGCCCCAGCATTTT	CASSRQGSNQPQHF
TRBJ2-5	TRBD2	-	TRBV9	TGTGCCAGCAGCACGGGGGGACTAGCGGAAGAGACCCAGTACTTC	CASSTGGLAEETQYF
TRBJ1-1	-	-	TRBV12-5	TGTGCTAGTGGACAGGACAAGACAACTGAAGCTTTCTTT	CASGQDKTTEAFF
TRBJ2-7	-	-	TRBV28	TGTGCCAGCCGGAGTTTCGGGGCGAAAGAAGCCTACGAGCAGTACTTC	CASRSFGAKEAYEQYF
TRBJ2-7	-	-	TRBV10-3	TGTGCCATCAGTGGCTTTGAAGGTAGCGCTAGCTCCTACGAGCAGTACTTC	CAISGFEGSASSYEQYF
TRBJ1-1	-	-	TRBV5-5	TGTGCCAGCAGCTTGTGGCTCAACACTGAAGCTTTCTTT	CASSLWLNTEAFF
TRBJ1-4	-	-	TRBV7-9	TGTGCCAGCAGCCAACCCCAGGGAACTAATGAAAAACTGTTTTTT	CASSQPQGTNEKLFF
TRBJ2-5	-	-	TRBV5-1	TGCGCCAGCAGCGGGGCCCAAGGGAAGACCCAGTACTTC	CASSGAQGKTQYF
TRBJ1-3	TRBD1	-	TRBV4-2	TGTGCCAGCAGCGCGGGACAGAGTTCTGGAAACACCATATATTTT	CASSAGQSSGNTIYF
TRBJ2-6	-	-	TRBV7-3	TGTGCCAGCAGCTTAACTTCTGGGGCCAACGTCCTGACTTTC	CASSLTSGANVLTF
TRBJ2-1	-	-	TRBV9	TGTGCCAGCAGCGTCCGTACCACAGGAAACTCCTACAATGAGCAGTTCTTC	CASSVRTTGNSYNEQFF
TRBJ2-5	-	-	TRBV5-1	TGCGCCAGCAGCTTGCGGGGGCTCGGACAAGAGACCCAGTACTTC	CASSLRGLGQETQYF
TRBJ2-2	TRBD1	-	TRBV28	TGTGCCAGCAGTAACTGGACAGGGGGGGAGCTGTTTTTT	CASSNWTGGELFF
TRBJ1-4	TRBD1	few	TRBV10-1	TGCGCCAGCACCCTCGACAGGGAATCTAATGAAAAACTGTTTTTT	CASTLDRESNEKLFF
TRBJ2-7	TRBD1	-	TRBV18	TGTGCCAGCTCACCAGCGAGGACAGGGGTCTACGAGCAGTACTTC	CASSPARTGVYEQYF
TRBJ2-1	TRBD2	-	TRBV7-8	TGTGCCAGCAGACGGGGACTAGCGGGCTCTAGATACAATGAGCAGTTCTTC	CASRRGLAGSRYNEQFF
TRBJ2-1	TRBD1	-	TRBV4-3	TGCGCCAGCAGCCCGGTTTTGGGACAGGGGGACCTGGAGCAGTTCTTC	CASSPVLGQGDLEQFF
TRBJ2-2	-	-	TRBV18	TGTGCCAGCTCAGACACCGGGGAGCTGTTTTTT	CASSDTGELFF
TRBJ2-5	-	-	TRBV28	TGTGCCAGCAGTTACAGGCTAGGCCAAGAGACCCAGTACTTC	CASSYRLGQETQYF
TRBJ2-3	TRBD2	-	TRBV4-3	TGCGCCAGCAGCCTTAGGACTAGCGGGTTACCAGATACGCAGTATTTT	CASSLRTSGLPDTQYF
TRBJ2-5	-	-	TRBV5-8	TGTGCCAGCAGATCACTTGGGGGGCGAGAGACCCAGTACTTC	CASRSLGGRETQYF
TRBJ2-7	TRBD2	-	TRBV5-6	TGTGCCAGCAGCTTGGGGAGTCTAGCGGTCGAGCAGTACTTC	CASSLGSLAVEQYF
TRBJ2-7	-	-	TRBV6-6	TGTGCCAGCAGTTACTCGATAGGTCATTCCTACGAGCAGTACTTC	CASSYSIGHSYEQYF
TRBJ2-3	TRBD1	once	TRBV10-3	TGTGCCATCAGTGAGTCGTTTGGACAGGGGACAGATACGCAGTATTTT	CAISESFGQGTDTQYF
TRBJ2-7	-	-	TRBV7-2	TGTGCCAGCAGCCTTATTATGTCGGCTTCCGAGCAGTACTTC	CASSLIMSASEQYF
TRBJ2-2	-	-	TRBV28	TGTGCCAGCAGTTCGTTCCCCAACGGGGAGCTGTTTTTT	CASSSFPNGELFF
TRBJ2-2	-	once	TRBV27	TGTGCCAGCAGTTTAATGGGACGGGGCACCGGGGAGCTGTTTTTT	CASSLMGRGTGELFF
TRBJ1-1	-	-	TRBV27	TGTGCCAGCAGTCCTCCCCTGGGGGGCGCAGGCACTGAAGCTTTCTTT	CASSPPLGGAGTEAFF
TRBJ2-7	TRBD2	few	TRBV11-2	TGTGCCAGCATCGGAGGACTAGAACCCTACGAGCAGTACTTC	CASIGGLEPYEQYF
TRBJ2-2	-	-	TRBV27	TGTGCCAGCAGTCCCCTAACGACCGGGGAGCTGTTTTTT	CASSPLTTGELFF
TRBJ2-2	TRBD1	-	TRBV5-5	TGTGCCAGCAGCCGGGACAGTAACACCGGGGAGCTGTTTTTT	CASSRDSNTGELFF
TRBJ2-1	-	-	TRBV6-5	TGTGCCAGCAGTTACAAGGAGGAGCAGTTCTTC	CASSYKEEQFF
TRBJ1-5	-	-	TRBV7-9	TGTGCCAGCAGCCAAGGACAAACCAATCAGCCCCAGCATTTT	CASSQGQTNQPQHF
TRBJ1-2	-	-	TRBV9	TGTGCCAGCAGCCCGACTACCGGGACGGTATTCGGCTACACCTTC	CASSPTTGTVFGYTF